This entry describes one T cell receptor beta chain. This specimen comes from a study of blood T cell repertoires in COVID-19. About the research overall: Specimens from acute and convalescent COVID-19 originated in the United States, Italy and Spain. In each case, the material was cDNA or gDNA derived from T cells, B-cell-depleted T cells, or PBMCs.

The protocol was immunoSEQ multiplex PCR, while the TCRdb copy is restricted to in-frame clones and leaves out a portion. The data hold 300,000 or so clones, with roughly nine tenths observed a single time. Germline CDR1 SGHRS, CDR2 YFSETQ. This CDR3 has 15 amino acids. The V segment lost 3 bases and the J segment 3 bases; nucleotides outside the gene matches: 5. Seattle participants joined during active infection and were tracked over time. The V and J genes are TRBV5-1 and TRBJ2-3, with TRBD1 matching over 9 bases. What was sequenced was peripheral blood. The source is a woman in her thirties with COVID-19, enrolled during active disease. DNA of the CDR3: TGCGCCAGCAGCTCCTCGACAGGGGGTACAGATACGCAGTATTTT. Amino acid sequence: CASSSSTGGTDTQYF.